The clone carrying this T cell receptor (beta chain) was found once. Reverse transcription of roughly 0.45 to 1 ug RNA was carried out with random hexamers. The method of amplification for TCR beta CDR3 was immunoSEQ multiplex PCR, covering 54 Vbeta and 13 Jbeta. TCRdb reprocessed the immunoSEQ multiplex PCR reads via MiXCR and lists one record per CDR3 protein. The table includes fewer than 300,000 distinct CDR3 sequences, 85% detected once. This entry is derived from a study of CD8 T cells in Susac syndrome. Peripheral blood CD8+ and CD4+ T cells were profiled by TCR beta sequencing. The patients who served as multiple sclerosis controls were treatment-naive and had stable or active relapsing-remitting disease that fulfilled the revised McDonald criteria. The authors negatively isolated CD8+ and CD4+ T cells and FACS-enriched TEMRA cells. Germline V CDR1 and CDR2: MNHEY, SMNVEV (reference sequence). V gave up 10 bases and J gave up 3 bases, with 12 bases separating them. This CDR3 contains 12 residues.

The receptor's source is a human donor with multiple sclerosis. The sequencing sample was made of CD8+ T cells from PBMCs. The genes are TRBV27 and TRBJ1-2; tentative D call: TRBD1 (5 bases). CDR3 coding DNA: TGTGCCATCCTGGACAACCACTATGGCTACACCTTC. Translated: CAILDNHYGYTF.